The 27 T cell receptor beta chains in this list originate from one sample, sequenced in a study of patients and donors after allogeneic stem cell transplantation. TCRdb processed the RT-PCR reads anew with MiXCR; each CDR3 protein has one entry. This sample yields 150,000 to 250,000 distinct CDR3 sequences, of which around 41% are seen a single time; 33% belongs to the top ten. The specimen sequenced was blood, either unsorted or a sorted T cell fraction (not recorded which). The receptors here all came from a human donor who was either an allogeneic HSCT recipient or a stem cell or donor lymphocyte infusion donor (not recorded which). It is not recorded whose cells these are; they may come from a transplant donor.

This chain links TRBV2 with TRBJ1-1; 9 nucleotides match TRBD1. The CDR3 totals 16 residues. The ends lost 5 bases at V and 0 bases at J; junction bases unmatched: 7. Germline V CDR1 and CDR2: SNHLY, FYNNEI. This CDR3 reads CASSPGQGLMNTEAFF. CDR3 in DNA: TGTGCCAGCAGTCCGGGACAGGGCCTCATGAACACTGAAGCTTTCTTT.

The CDR3 coding sequence is TGCGCCAGCAGCCAAGGACTAGCGGGAGGTCGAAGCTCCTACAATGAGCAGTTCTTC. Encoded protein: CASSQGLAGGRSSYNEQFF. V usage is TRBV4-3 and J usage is TRBJ2-1, with 13 nucleotides matching TRBD2. V lost 1 base to trimming and J lost 0 bases; unmatched junction nucleotides: 6. Germline loops: CDR1 LGHNA, CDR2 YSLEER. The length of the CDR3 is 19 residues.

The gene calls are TRBV15 and TRBJ2-7; a weak D match, TRBD2 (6 bases). The CDR3 is made up of 14 amino acids. CDR1 is LNHNV, CDR2 YYDKDF, per germline (reference sequence). The germline V and J ends were trimmed by 0 bases and 3 bases, with 9 bases remaining between them. The CDR3, as DNA: TGTGCCACCAGCAGAGAGGAGGGCCACTACGAGCAGTACTTC. Translated, it gives CATSREEGHYEQYF.

A few counts support this clonotype. The chain is built from TRBV10-2 and TRBJ1-4, with D possibly being TRBD1 (5 bases). Germline assignment: CDR1 WSHSY and CDR2 SAAADI. V lost 5 bases and J 3 bases, leaving 10 bases between the germline ends. There are 14 residues in the CDR3. The CDR3 spells CASSYRSPNEKLFF. The CDR3 coding sequence is TGCGCCAGCAGTTACAGGTCTCCTAATGAAAAACTGTTTTTT.

The chain uses TRBV4-2 and TRBJ1-1; D remains ambiguous. V was clipped by 1 base and J by 10 bases, with 10 bases between them. Germline V gives CDR1 LGHNA, CDR2 YNFKEQ. The CDR3 sequence is 12 residues long. The DNA for the CDR3 is TGTGCCAGCAGCCAAGGTGGGAGCGGAGCTTTCTTT. Translating it yields CASSQGGSGAFF.

The chain combines TRBV12-3 or TRBV12-4 with TRBJ1-2; D gene uncertain. Trimming stripped 5 bases from V and 0 bases from J, with 13 bases between. The CDR3 is made up of 15 amino acids. The CDR3 spells CASSQGHRANYGYTF. CDR3 nucleotide sequence: TGTGCCAGCAGTCAAGGCCACAGAGCTAACTATGGCTACACCTTC.

This clonotype occurred a few times. The J gene is TRBJ1-2, the V gene TRBV19, with 7 bases aligning to TRBD1. J lost 6 bases, V lost 7 bases, and 11 bases had no gene match. Germline CDR1 and CDR2: LNHDA and SQIVND (reference sequence). CDR3 size: 14 residues. CDR3 protein: CASIPPTGAHGYTF. The CDR3 nucleotides are TGTGCCAGTATACCCCCTACAGGGGCTCATGGCTACACCTTC.

The rearrangement joins TRBV7-9 to TRBJ1-3; tentative D call: TRBD1 (5 bases). The CDR3 has 20 amino acids. Between the trimmed V and J ends, which lost 0 bases and 0 bases, there was a span of 21 bases. The germline CDR1 and CDR2 sequences are SEHNR and FQNEAQ (reference sequence). CDR3 DNA sequence: TGTGCCAGCAGCTTAGCTCCTCTGGGGGGGACCTCGGCCTCTGGAAACACCATATATTTT. This translates into CASSLAPLGGTSASGNTIYF.

The chain is built from TRBV7-3 and TRBJ2-3; D unresolved. The V end was cut by 5 bases, the J end by 10 bases, with 13 bases between. This CDR3 contains 12 residues. Germline lookup yields CDR1 SGHTA and CDR2 FQGTGA. CDR3 amino acids: CASSESRTAQYF. The DNA for the CDR3 is TGTGCCAGCAGCGAGAGCCGGACGGCGCAGTATTTT.

The J gene is TRBJ2-1, the V gene TRBV27; TRBD2 aligns across 10 bases. The CDR3 spans 17 residues. Germline assignment: CDR1 MNHEY and CDR2 SMNVEV (reference sequence). V was pared by 4 bases and J by 4 bases, with 10 bases of the junction left unmatched. CDR3 protein: CASSSTQTSGLYNEQFF. CDR3 DNA: TGTGCCAGCAGTTCAACCCAGACTAGCGGGTTGTACAATGAGCAGTTCTTC.

This clonotype was recorded a few times. The chain combines TRBV18 with TRBJ1-5; 7 positions agree with TRBD1. Germline CDR1 reads KGHSH; CDR2 reads LQKENI. The CDR3 is made up of 15 amino acids. The ends lost 4 bases at V and 3 bases at J; junction bases unmatched: 6. CDR3 protein: CASSRKGQTNQPQHF. CDR3 bases: TGTGCCAGCTCACGGAAGGGACAGACCAATCAGCCCCAGCATTTT.

V is TRBV28 and J is TRBJ2-3, with D unresolved. The CDR3 runs 15 residues. CDR1 is MDHEN, CDR2 SYDVKM, per germline. The germline V and J ends were trimmed by 2 bases and 0 bases, with 9 bases remaining between them. CDR3 protein: CASSLGAASTDTQYF. In DNA, the CDR3 is TGTGCCAGCAGTTTAGGAGCAGCTAGCACAGATACGCAGTATTTT.

The rearrangement uses TRBV5-1 and TRBJ1-1; D possibly corresponds to TRBD1 (6 bases). In germline, CDR1 is SGHRS, CDR2 YFSETQ. V was shortened by 4 bases and J by 11 bases, with 12 bases between the two germline ends. This CDR3 is 11 amino acids long. As DNA, the CDR3 is TGCGCCAGCAGCGAAACAGGGTTGGCTTTCTTT. Amino acid sequence: CASSETGLAFF.

This clonotype was observed a few times. The rearrangement links TRBV7-6 to TRBJ1-5; 7 bases fit TRBD1. This CDR3 region has 13 residues. Germline-derived CDR1 and CDR2 are SGHVS and FNYEAQ. V lost 9 bases, J lost 4 bases, and 6 bases stayed unmatched. CDR3 DNA sequence: TGTGCCAGTGACAGGGTTGCAAATCAGCCCCAGCATTTT. It encodes CASDRVANQPQHF. The whole variable domain, remainder taken from reference TRBV7-6 and TRBJ1-5, is GAGVSQSPRYKVTKRGQDVALRCDPISGHVSLYWYRQALGQGPEFLTYFNYEAQQDKSGLPNDRFSAERPEGSISTLTIQRTEQRDSAMYRCASDRVANQPQHFGDGTRLSIL.

The chain couples TRBV24-1 to TRBJ1-5; D might be TRBD1 (5 bases). The CDR3 contains 15 residues. Trimming shortened V by 6 bases and J by 5 bases, and 16 bases separated the two germline ends. Per germline, CDR1 KGHDR and CDR2 SFDVKD. CDR3 sequence (DNA): TGTGCCACCAGTCTAGGGAGGGGAACCCATCAGCCCCAGCATTTT. Its translation is CATSLGRGTHQPQHF.

This chain connects TRBV15 to TRBJ2-1; D uncertain. V was shortened by 0 bases and J by 2 bases, with 14 bases between the two germline ends. CDR3 length equals 17 residues. CDR1 and CDR2 (germline): LNHNV, YYDKDF (reference sequence). CDR3 DNA sequence: TGTGCCACCAGCAGAGATATTTCGCGACTCCCCTACAATGAGCAGTTCTTC. It codes for CATSRDISRLPYNEQFF.

The count of this clonotype is one. This chain links TRBV12-3 or TRBV12-4 with TRBJ2-7, with a weak D call TRBD2 (7 bases). The CDR3 totals 16 residues. The V gene lost 7 bases and the J gene lost 4 bases, with 23 bases spanning the gap. CDR3 in DNA: TGTGCCAGCACCTTCCTTATGGGGGGGCGATATTACGAGCAGTACTTC. Translation gives CASTFLMGGRYYEQYF.

This rearrangement joins TRBV29-1 to TRBJ1-1, with TRBD1 matching 10 bases. V lost 2 bases, J lost 3 bases, and 3 bases stayed unmatched. This CDR3 has 14 amino acids. Germline loops: CDR1 SQVTM, CDR2 ANQGSEA. The CDR3 DNA is TGCAGCGTTGAAAGACAGGGGGCGGACACTGAAGCTTTCTTT. This codes for CSVERQGADTEAFF.

Only one count was recorded for this clonotype. The CDR3: CASSLRRGATDTQYF. DNA of the CDR3: TGTGCCAGCAGCTTACGGCGGGGTGCCACAGATACGCAGTATTTT. The chain combines TRBV11-3 with TRBJ2-3; maybe TRBD2 (6 bases). The CDR3 has 15 residues. V dropped 2 bases and J dropped 2 bases, with 11 bases sitting between them. Germline assignment: CDR1 SGHNT and CDR2 YENEEA.

This clonotype was recorded a few times. The chain carries TRBV7-8 and TRBJ1-1, with a weak D call TRBD1 (6 bases). CDR1 is SGHVS and CDR2 is FQNEAQ in the germline V gene. Trimming took off 5 bases at V and 1 base at J, with 11 bases between the two ends. There are 14 residues in the CDR3. The CDR3 loop reads CASSPQTGNTEAFF. CDR3 DNA: TGTGCCAGCAGCCCTCAGACAGGGAACACTGAAGCTTTCTTT. Using reference TRBV7-8 and TRBJ1-1 for the parts outside the CDR3, the full variable domain is GAGVSQSPRYKVAKRGQDVALRCDPISGHVSLFWYQQALGQGPEFLTYFQNEAQLDKSGLPSDRFFAERPEGSVSTLKIQRTQQEDSAVYLCASSPQTGNTEAFFGQGTRLTVV.

Only a few counts were recorded for this clonotype. The chain links TRBV3-1 to TRBJ1-1, with D perhaps matching TRBD1 (6 bases). CDR1 is LGHDT, CDR2 YNNKEL, per germline (reference sequence). The germline V and J ends were trimmed by 0 bases and 0 bases, with 14 bases remaining between them. This CDR3 has 17 amino acids. CDR3 nucleotide sequence: TGTGCCAGCAGCCAAGAGAGGGGGAGGACTGTGAACACTGAAGCTTTCTTT. Protein sequence: CASSQERGRTVNTEAFF. Variable domain in full (rest from reference TRBV3-1 and TRBJ1-1): DTAVSQTPKYLVTQMGNDKSIKCEQNLGHDTMYWYKQDSKKFLKIMFSYNNKELIINETVPNRFSPKSPDKAHLNLHINSLELGDSAVYFCASSQERGRTVNTEAFFGQGTRLTVV.

The rearrangement uses TRBV4-3 and TRBJ1-1; D remains ambiguous. The germline V gene has CDR1 LGHNA and CDR2 YSLEER. The CDR3 has 17 amino acids. V was clipped by 0 bases and J by 5 bases, with 19 bases between them. CDR3 amino acids: CASSQDMVRLSGTEAFF. The DNA of the CDR3 is TGCGCCAGCAGCCAAGATATGGTGAGACTCTCGGGGACTGAAGCTTTCTTT.

This clonotype was observed a handful of times. This sequence joins TRBV4-3 and TRBJ2-1, with D possibly TRBD2 on 5 matching bases. There are 17 residues in the CDR3. Germline lookup yields CDR1 LGHNA and CDR2 YSLEER. Trimming pared 4 bases from V and 7 bases from J, leaving 23 bases between. In nucleotides, the CDR3 is TGCGCCAGCAGCCGCGTAGACAAATTAGAGAGGGAAAATGAGCAGTTCTTC. It translates to CASSRVDKLERENEQFF.

In this sample, this clonotype turned up many times. The genes are TRBV12-3 or TRBV12-4 and TRBJ1-2; 7 bases are shared with TRBD1. J gave up 3 bases and V 4 bases, and 8 bases lay outside the gene matches. This CDR3 has 15 amino acids. The CDR3 reads CASSSNRGLDYGYTF. CDR3 in DNA: TGTGCCAGCAGTTCAAACAGGGGCCTTGACTATGGCTACACCTTC.

This clonotype was observed a handful of times. The J gene is TRBJ1-5, the V gene TRBV20-1; D is ambiguous. Germline V gene sequence: CDR1 DFQATT, CDR2 SNEGSKA (reference sequence). Between the trimmed V and J ends, which lost 3 bases and 0 bases, there was a span of 9 bases. The CDR3 is 14 residues long. The CDR3 loop is CSARDAGSNQPQHF. CDR3 coding DNA: TGCAGTGCTAGGGATGCCGGTAGCAATCAGCCCCAGCATTTT.

This clonotype was observed a few times. The genes are TRBV12-3 or TRBV12-4 and TRBJ2-3, with unresolved D. V was cut by 2 bases and J by 11 bases, with 14 bases left in between. CDR3 length: 13 residues. The CDR3 DNA reads TGTGCCAGCAGTTTAAGTCTGGGGATTGTGCAGTATTTT. This gives the protein CASSLSLGIVQYF.

V gene TRBV6-5 combines with J gene TRBJ2-7, with D perhaps TRBD1 (6 bases). Trimming stripped 2 bases from V and 0 bases from J, with 8 bases between. The CDR3 extends over 14 amino acids. CDR1 is MNHEY, CDR2 SVGAGI, per germline. This chain's CDR3 is CASSYRDNSYEQYF. CDR3 bases: TGTGCCAGCAGTTACCGGGACAACTCCTACGAGCAGTACTTC.